A selection of T cell receptor beta chains follows, all from one sample in a study of T cell responses to AZD1222 COVID-19 vaccine. The protocol was immunoSEQ multiplex PCR, while the TCRdb copy is restricted to in-frame clones and leaves out a portion. The table includes more than 120,000 clones, about 90% detected once. The material was peripheral blood, obtained 28 days after the second AZD1222 dose. These receptors originate from an adult who received the AZD1222 COVID-19 vaccine. The CDR3 runs from the conserved cysteine through the conserved F or W. D genes are given only for firm matches. A clone size is listed for some rows: how often the clone was seen (once, few, many), or a class if it is expanded.

d_gene,v_gene,abundance,j_gene,CDR3nt,CDR3aa
-,TRBV4-2,-,TRBJ1-6,TGTGCCAGCAGCCAAAGTCTTAGGGGCAGGGATTCACCCCTCCACTTT,CASSQSLRGRDSPLHF
-,TRBV21-1,once,TRBJ2-1,TGTGCCAGCAGCAATCAACTAGCGGGAGCTATAAATGAGCAGTTCTTC,CASSNQLAGAINEQFF
-,TRBV10-3,-,TRBJ1-1,TGTGCCATCACCGCCGACCTAAACACTGAAGCTTTCTTT,CAITADLNTEAFF
-,TRBV19,-,TRBJ1-1,TGTGCCAGTAGTAGGGGCATGAACACTGAAGCTTTCTTT,CASSRGMNTEAFF
-,TRBV6-6,-,TRBJ1-6,TGTGCCAATTCCCCGAACCGCAGGGAACCCCTCCACTTT,CANSPNRREPLHF
-,TRBV30,-,TRBJ1-5,TGTGCCTGGAGTGTACAGGGTTTTGCCAATCAGCCCCAGCATTTT,CAWSVQGFANQPQHF
TRBD1,TRBV11-2,-,TRBJ1-5,TGTGCCAGCAGCTTAGACCCGGGACAGGGAAAGATGCCCCAGCATTTT,CASSLDPGQGKMPQHF
-,TRBV19,-,TRBJ1-1,TGTGCCAGTCGGCCACTAAGCAGCTCCACTGAAGCTTTCTTT,CASRPLSSSTEAFF
-,TRBV10-3,-,TRBJ2-5,TGTGCCATCAGTGAGTCTCGGGAGACCCAGTACTTC,CAISESRETQYF
TRBD2,TRBV5-1,few,TRBJ2-5,TGCGCCAGCCAACTAGCGGGAGTTACCCAAGAGACCCAGTACTTC,CASQLAGVTQETQYF
-,TRBV24-1,-,TRBJ1-4,TGTGCCACCAGTGATTTAGAGGCAACTAATGAAAAACTGTTTTTT,CATSDLEATNEKLFF
TRBD2,TRBV12-5,-,TRBJ2-1,TGTGCTAGTGTCTTTAGCGGGAGCTCCTACAATGAGCAGTTCTTC,CASVFSGSSYNEQFF
-,TRBV7-2,-,TRBJ1-1,TGTGCCAGCAGCTTTCGGGTTTATACGACTGAAGCTTTCTTT,CASSFRVYTTEAFF